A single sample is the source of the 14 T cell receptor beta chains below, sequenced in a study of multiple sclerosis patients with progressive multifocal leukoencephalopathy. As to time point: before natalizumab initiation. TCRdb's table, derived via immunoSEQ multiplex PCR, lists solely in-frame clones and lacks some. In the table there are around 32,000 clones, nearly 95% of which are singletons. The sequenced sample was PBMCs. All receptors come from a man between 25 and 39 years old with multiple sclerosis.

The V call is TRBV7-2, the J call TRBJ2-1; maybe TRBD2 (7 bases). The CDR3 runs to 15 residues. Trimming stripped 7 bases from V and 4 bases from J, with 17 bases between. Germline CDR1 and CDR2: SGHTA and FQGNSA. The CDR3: CASTRTGTKYNEQFF. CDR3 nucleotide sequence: TGTGCCAGCACCAGAACAGGGACTAAATACAATGAGCAGTTCTTC.

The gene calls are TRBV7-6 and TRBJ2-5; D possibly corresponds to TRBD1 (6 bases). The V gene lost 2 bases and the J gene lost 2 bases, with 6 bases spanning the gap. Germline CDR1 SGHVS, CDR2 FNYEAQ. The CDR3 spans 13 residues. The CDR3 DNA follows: TGTGCCAGCAGCTTAAGGGGGCAAGAGACCCAGTACTTC. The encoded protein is CASSLRGQETQYF.

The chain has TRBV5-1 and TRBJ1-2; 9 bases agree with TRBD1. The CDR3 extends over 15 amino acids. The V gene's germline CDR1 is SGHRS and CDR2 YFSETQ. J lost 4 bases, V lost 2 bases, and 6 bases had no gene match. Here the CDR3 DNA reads TGCGCCAGCAGCTTAGCAACAGGGGGCGTCTATGGCTACACCTTC. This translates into CASSLATGGVYGYTF.

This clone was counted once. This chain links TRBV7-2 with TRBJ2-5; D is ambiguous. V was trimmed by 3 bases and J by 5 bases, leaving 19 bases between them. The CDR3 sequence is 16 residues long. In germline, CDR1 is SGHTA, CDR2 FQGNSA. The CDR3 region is CASSFPLGLPTETQYF. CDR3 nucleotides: TGTGCCAGCAGCTTCCCCCTGGGTCTCCCCACGGAGACCCAGTACTTC.

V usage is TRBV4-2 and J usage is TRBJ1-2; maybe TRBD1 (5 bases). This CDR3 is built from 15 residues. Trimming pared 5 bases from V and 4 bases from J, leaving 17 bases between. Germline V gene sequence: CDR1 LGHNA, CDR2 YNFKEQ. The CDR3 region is CASSTSHSGTYGYTF. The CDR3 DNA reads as TGTGCCAGCAGCACTTCCCACAGTGGGACCTATGGCTACACCTTC.

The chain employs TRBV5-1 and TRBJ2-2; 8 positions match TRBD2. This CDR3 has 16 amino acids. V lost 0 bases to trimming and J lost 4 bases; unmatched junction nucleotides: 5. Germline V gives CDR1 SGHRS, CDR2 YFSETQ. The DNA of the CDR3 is TGCGCCAGCAGCTTGGCACGGCTAGCGGGCACCGGGGAGCTGTTTTTT. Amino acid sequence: CASSLARLAGTGELFF.

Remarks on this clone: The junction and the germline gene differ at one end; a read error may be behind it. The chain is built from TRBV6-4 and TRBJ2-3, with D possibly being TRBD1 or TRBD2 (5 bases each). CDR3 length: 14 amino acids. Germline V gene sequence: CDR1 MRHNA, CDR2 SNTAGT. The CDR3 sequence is CASSAGSSTDTQYF. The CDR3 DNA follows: TGTGCCAGCAGTGCAGGGAGCAGCACCGATACGCAGTATTTT.

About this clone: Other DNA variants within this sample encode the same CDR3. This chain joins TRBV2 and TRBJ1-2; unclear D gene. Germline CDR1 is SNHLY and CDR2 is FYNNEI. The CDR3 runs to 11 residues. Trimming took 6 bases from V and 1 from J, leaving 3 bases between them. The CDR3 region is CASSYNYGYTF. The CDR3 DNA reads TGTGCCAGCAGCTATAACTATGGCTACACCTTC.

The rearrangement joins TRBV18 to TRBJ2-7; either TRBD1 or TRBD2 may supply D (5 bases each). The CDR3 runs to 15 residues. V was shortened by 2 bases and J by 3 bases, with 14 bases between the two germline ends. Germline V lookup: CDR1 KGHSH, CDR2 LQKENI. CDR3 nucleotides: TGTGCCAGCTCACCATTGGGACGGAGCCTCTACGAGCAGTACGTC. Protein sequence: CASSPLGRSLYEQYV.

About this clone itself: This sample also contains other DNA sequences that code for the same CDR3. The CDR3 DNA reads as TGTGCCAGCAGCTTGATTGGTTTTCAAGCTTTCTTT. Translation gives CASSLIGFQAFF. The chain carries TRBV5-6 and TRBJ1-1, with D unresolved. Germline V gene sequence: CDR1 SGHDT, CDR2 YYEEEE. CDR3 length equals 12 residues. The ends were cut back, 1 base at V and 9 bases at J, with 10 bases in the middle.

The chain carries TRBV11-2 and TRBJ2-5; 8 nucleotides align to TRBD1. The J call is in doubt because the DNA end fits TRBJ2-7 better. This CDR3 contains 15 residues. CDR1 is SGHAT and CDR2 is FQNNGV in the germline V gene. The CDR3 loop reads CASSFSPDRGYEQYF. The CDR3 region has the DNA TGTGCCAGCAGCTTCAGTCCAGACAGGGGATACGAGCAGTACTTC.

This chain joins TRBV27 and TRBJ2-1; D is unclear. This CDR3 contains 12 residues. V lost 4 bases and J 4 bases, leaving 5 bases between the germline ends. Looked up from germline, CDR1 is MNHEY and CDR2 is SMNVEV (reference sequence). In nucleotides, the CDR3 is TGTGCCAGCAGTTCCCTTTACAATGAGCAGTTCTTC. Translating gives CASSSLYNEQFF.

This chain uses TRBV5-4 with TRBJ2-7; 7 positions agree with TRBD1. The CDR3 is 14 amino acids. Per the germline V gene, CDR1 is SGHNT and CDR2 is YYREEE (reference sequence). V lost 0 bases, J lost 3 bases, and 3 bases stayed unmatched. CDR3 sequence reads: CASSLVGQVYEQYF. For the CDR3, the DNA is TGTGCCAGCAGCTTGGTTGGACAGGTCTACGAGCAGTACTTC.

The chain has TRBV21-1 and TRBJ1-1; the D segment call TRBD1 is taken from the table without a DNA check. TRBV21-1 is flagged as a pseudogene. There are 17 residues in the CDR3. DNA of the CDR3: TGTGCCAGCAGCAAAGCGCTCGGACAGGGGTATGGCACTGAAGCTTTCTTT. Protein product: CASSKALGQGYGTEAFF.